Shown below are 26 T cell receptor beta chains from a single sample sequenced in a study of Graves' ophthalmopathy and Graves' hyperthyroidism. As the template, RNA transcripts were used to amplify TCR beta CDR3 regions. HTBI-primed RT-PCR formed the first round, and a multiplex PCR formed the second. TCRdb ran MiXCR on the multiplex PCR reads and lists one entry per CDR3 protein. The sample holds 500,000 to 800,000 distinct CDR3 sequences; roughly 39% are singletons and the top ten take roughly 3%. The sample comprised peripheral blood. Every receptor here comes from an adult man with Graves' ophthalmopathy.

This clonotype was seen repeatedly, ten times or more. V and J are TRBV7-2 and TRBJ1-5; 7 nucleotides align to TRBD1. Germline V lookup: CDR1 SGHTA, CDR2 FQGNSA. The CDR3 consists of 13 residues. The V gene end was trimmed by 3 bases and the J gene end by 6 bases; junction bases not matched to a gene: 2. The CDR3 loop reads CASSFTGAQPQHF. CDR3 nucleotides: TGTGCCAGCAGCTTTACAGGGGCTCAGCCCCAGCATTTT.

The chain carries TRBV12-3 or TRBV12-4 and TRBJ1-5; tentatively, D is TRBD1 (6 bases). V was shortened by 5 bases and J by 3 bases, with 14 bases between the two germline ends. The CDR3 has 15 amino acids. The CDR3 is CASSPVQGFNQPQHF. The DNA for the CDR3 is TGTGCCAGCAGTCCAGTACAGGGCTTCAATCAGCCCCAGCATTTT.

The chain is built from TRBV24-1 and TRBJ2-5; 15 bases are shared with TRBD2. The J call is uncertain, as TRBJ2-1 better fits the DNA end. CDR1 KGHDR and CDR2 SFDVKD come from the germline V gene. This CDR3 is built from 17 residues. Written as DNA, the CDR3 is TGTGCCACCAGTGATTTGCGGACTAGCGGGAGGGCCAATGAGCAGTTCTTC. This encodes CATSDLRTSGRANEQFF.

This clonotype has a handful of counts. The V call is TRBV27, the J call TRBJ1-1; D is undetermined. This CDR3 has 11 amino acids. Germline V gene lookup returns CDR1 MNHEY and CDR2 SMNVEV (reference sequence). V shed 10 bases and J shed 4 bases, with 10 bases lying between them. CDR3 loop: CATQWGTEAFF. DNA for the CDR3: TGTGCCACTCAGTGGGGCACTGAAGCTTTCTTT.

The gene calls are TRBV10-3 and TRBJ2-7; D is uncertain. Looked up from germline, CDR1 is ENHRY and CDR2 is SYGVKD. V was shortened by 10 bases and J by 2 bases, with 15 bases between the two germline ends. CDR3 size: 13 residues. CDR3 sequence reads: CASTGQPPYEQYF. The CDR3 nucleotides read TGTGCCAGCACCGGGCAGCCCCCCTACGAGCAGTACTTC.

This clonotype was observed a few times. This chain uses TRBV4-3 with TRBJ1-2; 8 bases agree with TRBD1. The ends lost 2 bases at V and 8 bases at J; junction bases unmatched: 10. Germline loops: CDR1 LGHNA, CDR2 YSLEER. The CDR3 is 15 amino acids. The CDR3 DNA reads as TGCGCCAGCAGCCAACAAGCGACAGGGGTCGGCGGCTACACCTTC. It encodes CASSQQATGVGGYTF.

V is TRBV20-1 and J is TRBJ2-2; perhaps TRBD2 as D (6 bases). The germline V gene has CDR1 DFQATT and CDR2 SNEGSKA (reference sequence). The CDR3 contains 14 residues. Trimming shortened V by 6 bases and J by 9 bases, and 20 bases separated the two germline ends. The CDR3 bases are TGCAGTGCCCCGTTCCCGGAGGGGCGCAGGGAGCTGTTTTTT. It encodes CSAPFPEGRRELFF.

This clonotype was seen more than once but under ten times. The chain uses TRBV4-1 and TRBJ2-7; D not certain. Germline CDR1 reads MGHRA; CDR2 reads YSYEKL. The V end lost 0 bases, the J end lost 4 bases, and 10 bases lay between the germline ends. The CDR3 is 14 residues long. CDR3 sequence reads: CASSQDNAAYEQYF. CDR3 DNA sequence: TGCGCCAGCAGCCAAGATAACGCAGCGTACGAGCAGTACTTC.

At least ten counts were recorded for this clonotype. The chain combines TRBV7-9 with TRBJ2-5; no definite D call. The V end was cut by 6 bases, the J end by 1 base, with 9 bases between. Germline V lookup: CDR1 SEHNR, CDR2 FQNEAQ (reference sequence). This CDR3 has 13 residues. CDR3 coding DNA: TGTGCCAGCAGTTTCGGCCTCCAAGAGACCCAGTACTTC. It yields the protein CASSFGLQETQYF.

There are many counts of this clonotype. The chain has TRBV7-8 and TRBJ1-1; unclear D gene. This CDR3 spans 14 amino acids. V gave up 5 bases and J gave up 0 bases, with 10 bases separating them. Germline V gives CDR1 SGHVS, CDR2 FQNEAQ. CDR3 residues: CASSPDGLNTEAFF. The CDR3 nucleotides are TGTGCCAGCAGCCCGGACGGTCTGAACACTGAAGCTTTCTTT. Complete variable domain (other parts from reference TRBV7-8 and TRBJ1-1): GAGVSQSPRYKVAKRGQDVALRCDPISGHVSLFWYQQALGQGPEFLTYFQNEAQLDKSGLPSDRFFAERPEGSVSTLKIQRTQQEDSAVYLCASSPDGLNTEAFFGQGTRLTVV.

The rearrangement joins TRBV4-3 to TRBJ1-4; maybe TRBD1 (5 bases). Germline values: CDR1 LGHNA, CDR2 YSLEER. This CDR3 is built from 17 residues. V was clipped by 0 bases and J by 0 bases, with 11 bases between them. CDR3 nucleotides: TGCGCCAGCAGCCAAGACCCCGCAGGGTCAACTAATGAAAAACTGTTTTTT. Translating gives CASSQDPAGSTNEKLFF.

The chain uses TRBV25-1 and TRBJ1-4; TRBD1 might be the D (5 bases). This CDR3 has 14 amino acids. The V end lost 5 bases, the J end lost 5 bases, and 12 bases lay between the germline ends. CDR1 is MGHDK and CDR2 is SYGVNS in the germline V gene. CDR3 sequence: CASSSGRINEKLFF. The CDR3, as DNA: TGTGCCAGCAGTTCGGGACGGATAAATGAAAAACTGTTTTTT. Together with reference TRBV25-1 and TRBJ1-4, the CDR3 gives the full variable domain: EADIYQTPRYLVIGTGKKITLECSQTMGHDKMYWYQQDPGMELHLIHYSYGVNSTEKGDLSSESTVSRIRTEHFPLTLESARPSHTSQYLCASSSGRINEKLFFGSGTQLSVL.

A remark on this clonotype: A junction boundary mismatches the germline segment, possibly from a read error. The chain uses TRBV27 and TRBJ1-2; a weak D match, TRBD1 (5 bases). Germline CDR1 and CDR2: MNHEY and SMNVEV (reference sequence). The CDR3 runs 13 residues. CDR3 sequence: CAGSFWQGGGYTF. DNA of the CDR3: TGTGCCGGCAGTTTTTGGCAGGGTGGTGGCTACACCTTC.

The chain employs TRBV29-1 and TRBJ1-2; 10 positions agree with TRBD1. V gave up 5 bases and J gave up 4 bases; unmatched junction bases: 7. This CDR3 is 14 amino acids long. The germline gives CDR1 SQVTM, CDR2 ANQGSEA. CDR3 DNA sequence: TGCAGCGTTTTGCCGGGACAGGGGCCCTATGGCTACACCTTC. Amino acid sequence: CSVLPGQGPYGYTF.

This clonotype was seen ten or more times. This chain links TRBV7-2 with TRBJ2-6, with 8 bases lining up with TRBD1. The V gene's germline CDR1 is SGHTA and CDR2 FQGNSA. The CDR3 is 17 amino acids. With 5 bases clipped from V and 0 bases from J, the junction kept 6 bases outside the gene matches. The DNA for the CDR3 is TGTGCCAGCAGCCCGACAGGGGAAAGCTCTGGGGCCAACGTCCTGACTTTC. Translated: CASSPTGESSGANVLTF.

The genes are TRBV10-3 and TRBJ2-7; the D call may be TRBD1 or TRBD2 (5 bases each). The CDR3 has 14 residues. V was pared by 5 bases and J by 6 bases, with 17 bases between. Germline V lookup: CDR1 ENHRY, CDR2 SYGVKD. CDR3 sequence reads: CAISNGSRDVEQYF. The CDR3 region has the DNA TGTGCCATCAGTAACGGTAGCAGGGACGTCGAGCAGTACTTC.

This clonotype was seen repeatedly, ten times or more. Written as DNA, the CDR3 is TGTGCCATCAGTGAGTCGAGTCTGTACAGGGGAAATTCACCCCTCCACTTT. Its translation is CAISESSLYRGNSPLHF. V is TRBV10-3 and J is TRBJ1-6, with 7 bases fitting TRBD1. V lost 0 bases and J lost 7; bases outside the gene matches: 9. The CDR3 runs 17 residues. Germline loops: CDR1 ENHRY, CDR2 SYGVKD.

This clonotype was detected once. Here the CDR3 DNA reads TGTGCCACCAGCAGAGATCGGGCAGAGGGAATGACCCAGCATTTT. It yields the protein CATSRDRAEGMTQHF. This chain joins TRBV15 and TRBJ1-5; D call uncertain. The CDR3 contains 15 residues. V was clipped by 0 bases and J by 11 bases, with 17 bases between them. Germline assignment: CDR1 LNHNV and CDR2 YYDKDF (reference sequence).

This chain links TRBV25-1 with TRBJ1-5; 8 bases are shared with TRBD1. The germline gives CDR1 MGHDK, CDR2 SYGVNS. CDR3 length: 13 residues. In DNA form, the CDR3 reads TGTGCATGTGGGGGACAGGGCAATCAGCCCCAGCATTTT. Translating it yields CACGGQGNQPQHF.

The sample holds many counts of this clonotype. This chain links TRBV20-1 with TRBJ1-5; 7 nucleotides agree with TRBD1. The CDR3 has 12 amino acids. The V segment lost 6 bases and the J segment 7 bases; nucleotides outside the gene matches: 6. Germline loops: CDR1 DFQATT, CDR2 SNEGSKA (reference sequence). CDR3 in amino acids: CSANRGGQPQHF. As DNA, the CDR3 is TGCAGTGCCAACAGGGGAGGCCAGCCCCAGCATTTT.

This chain joins TRBV25-1 and TRBJ1-3; TRBD1 matches 8 bases. Trimming removed 8 bases from V and 0 bases from J; junction bases left unmatched: 6. CDR1 is MGHDK, CDR2 SYGVNS, per germline. The CDR3 runs 15 residues. The CDR3 DNA sequence: TGTGCCAGCTCAGACAGGGGACTCTCTGGAAACACCATATATTTT. It yields the protein CASSDRGLSGNTIYF.

This clonotype occurred many times. The genes are TRBV5-8 and TRBJ2-5; D is possibly TRBD2 (6 bases). V was shortened by 4 bases and J by 2 bases, with 15 bases between the two germline ends. The CDR3 sequence is 15 residues long. The germline CDR1 and CDR2 sequences are SGHTS and YDEGEE. The CDR3 bases are TGTGCCAGCAGCGGCGTCTTGGGGGGTCAAGAGACCCAGTACTTC. This encodes CASSGVLGGQETQYF.

This clonotype occurred once. This could be a read error, since a much larger clone is one nucleotide away. The genes are TRBV9 and TRBJ2-7; 7 nucleotides align to TRBD1. Germline V gene data show CDR1 as SGDLS and CDR2 as YYNGEE. CDR3 length equals 14 residues. The CDR3 here is CASSEQGRGGEQCF. Here the CDR3 DNA reads TGTGCCAGCAGCGAACAGGGGAGAGGTGGCGAGCAGTGCTTC.

As regards this clonotype: One base away lies a much larger clone, so this may be a sequencing read error. Given the absence of the conserved phenylalanine or tryptophan at the CDR3 end, a read error is likely. The J gene is TRBJ2-5, the V gene TRBV19; no definite D call. Deletions cut 3 bases from V and 3 bases from J, with 2 bases between. The CDR3 extends over 11 amino acids. Germline CDR1 reads LNHDA; CDR2 reads SQIVND (reference sequence). CDR3 region: CASSMKETQYL. In DNA form, the CDR3 reads TGTGCCAGTAGTATGAAAGAGACCCAGTACCTC.

The V call is TRBV9, the J call TRBJ2-7; no definite D call. Trimming left V 0 bases short and J 2 bases short, with 9 bases between. The CDR3 is 14 residues long. Germline lookup yields CDR1 SGDLS and CDR2 YYNGEE. CDR3: CASSVEGIPYEQYF. The CDR3 DNA is TGTGCCAGCAGCGTAGAGGGAATCCCCTACGAGCAGTACTTC.

In this sample, this clonotype turned up many times. The genes are TRBV24-1 and TRBJ2-5; D gene unclear. V was trimmed by 4 bases and J by 1 base, leaving 12 bases between them. CDR1 KGHDR and CDR2 SFDVKD come from the germline V gene. This CDR3 comprises 15 residues. The CDR3 here is CATSEGSNLQETQYF. The CDR3 coding sequence is TGTGCCACCAGTGAAGGCAGCAACCTCCAAGAGACCCAGTACTTC.